A selection of T cell receptor beta chains follows, all from one sample in a study of shared clonotypes between healthy human individuals. Produced via immunoSEQ multiplex PCR; TCRdb's table is partial and in-frame only. The sample yields about 2 million clones, 90% to 95% seen once. What was sequenced was naive CD4+ T cells sorted from blood. All receptors derive from a man younger than 30 in good health. Each CDR3 is given with its conserved first and last residue. The order of the fields is clone size, J gene, D gene, V gene, CDR3 protein, CDR3 DNA. A D gene is named only where the DNA matches it firmly. Expanded clones are given a class, and other clones once, few, many or no size at all.

abundance: NA
j_gene: TRBJ1-2
d_gene: NA
v_gene: TRBV29-1
CDR3aa: CSVEVLGQGYTF
CDR3nt: TGCAGCGTTGAAGTCTTAGGACAGGGCTACACCTTC

abundance: NA
j_gene: TRBJ2-4
d_gene: NA
v_gene: TRBV18
CDR3aa: CASSPPPGHIQYF
CDR3nt: TGTGCCAGCTCACCACCTCCGGGACACATTCAGTACTTC

abundance: once
j_gene: TRBJ1-5
d_gene: TRBD1
v_gene: TRBV4-1
CDR3aa: CASSQSPGQGGQPQHF
CDR3nt: TGCGCCAGCAGCCAATCCCCCGGACAGGGAGGTCAGCCCCAGCATTTT

abundance: once
j_gene: TRBJ2-7
d_gene: NA
v_gene: TRBV4-3
CDR3aa: CASSQAVTYEQYF
CDR3nt: TGCGCCAGCAGCCAAGCGGTAACCTACGAGCAGTACTTC

abundance: NA
j_gene: TRBJ2-7
d_gene: NA
v_gene: TRBV6-1
CDR3aa: CASSEEGTVSYEQYF
CDR3nt: TGTGCCAGCAGTGAAGAAGGGACGGTATCCTACGAGCAGTACTTC

abundance: NA
j_gene: TRBJ2-7
d_gene: NA
v_gene: TRBV18
CDR3aa: CASSPAGQRYEQYF
CDR3nt: TGTGCCAGCTCACCGGCGGGACAGAGATACGAGCAGTACTTC

abundance: NA
j_gene: TRBJ1-3
d_gene: TRBD1
v_gene: TRBV9
CDR3aa: CASSAYRGFSGNTIYF
CDR3nt: TGTGCCAGCAGCGCTTACAGGGGATTCTCTGGAAACACCATATATTTT

abundance: NA
j_gene: TRBJ1-1
d_gene: NA
v_gene: TRBV4-1
CDR3aa: CASSQQIKNTEAFF
CDR3nt: TGCGCCAGCAGCCAACAAATTAAGAACACTGAAGCTTTCTTT

abundance: NA
j_gene: TRBJ1-2
d_gene: NA
v_gene: TRBV5-4
CDR3aa: CASSLEWDGYGYTF
CDR3nt: TGTGCCAGCAGCTTGGAGTGGGACGGGTATGGCTACACCTTC

abundance: NA
j_gene: TRBJ2-5
d_gene: TRBD1
v_gene: TRBV5-1
CDR3aa: CASSLNGQDQETQYF
CDR3nt: TGCGCCAGCAGCTTAAACGGACAGGACCAAGAGACCCAGTACTTC

abundance: NA
j_gene: TRBJ1-1
d_gene: TRBD1
v_gene: TRBV11-2
CDR3aa: CASSKDRTDTEAFF
CDR3nt: TGTGCCAGCAGCAAGGACAGGACCGACACTGAAGCTTTCTTT

abundance: NA
j_gene: TRBJ1-5
d_gene: TRBD1
v_gene: TRBV28
CDR3aa: CASSTGGNTNQPQHF
CDR3nt: TGTGCCAGCAGTACAGGGGGCAACACTAATCAACCCCAGCATTTT

abundance: once
j_gene: TRBJ2-2
d_gene: NA
v_gene: TRBV19
CDR3aa: CASKGQGITGELFF
CDR3nt: TGTGCCTCCAAGGGGCAGGGAATCACCGGGGAGCTGTTTTTT